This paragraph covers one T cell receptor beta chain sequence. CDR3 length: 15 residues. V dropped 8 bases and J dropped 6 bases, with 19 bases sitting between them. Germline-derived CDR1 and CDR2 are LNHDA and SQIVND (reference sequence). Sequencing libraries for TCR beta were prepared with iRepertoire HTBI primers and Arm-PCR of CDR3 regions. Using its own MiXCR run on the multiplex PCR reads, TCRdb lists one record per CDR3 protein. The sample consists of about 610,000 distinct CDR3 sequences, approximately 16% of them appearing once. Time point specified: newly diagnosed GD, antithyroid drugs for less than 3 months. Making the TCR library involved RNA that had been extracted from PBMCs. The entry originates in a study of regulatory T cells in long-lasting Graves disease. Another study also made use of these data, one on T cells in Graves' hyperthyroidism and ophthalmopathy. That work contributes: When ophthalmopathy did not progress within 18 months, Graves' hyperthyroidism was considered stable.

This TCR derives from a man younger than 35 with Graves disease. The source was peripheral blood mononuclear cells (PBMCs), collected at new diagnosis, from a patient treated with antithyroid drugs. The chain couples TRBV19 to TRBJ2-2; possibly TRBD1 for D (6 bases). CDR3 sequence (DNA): TGTGCCAGTCAATTTGGGGGCGGAATTCCCGGGGAGCTGTTTTTT. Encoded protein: CASQFGGGIPGELFF. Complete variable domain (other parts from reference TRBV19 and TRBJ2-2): DGGITQSPKYLFRKEGQNVTLSCEQNLNHDAMYWYRQDPGQGLRLIYYSQIVNDFQKGDIAEGYSVSREKKESFPLTVTSAQKNPTAFYLCASQFGGGIPGELFFGEGSRLTVL.